This T cell receptor (beta chain) was sequenced for a study of shared clonotypes between healthy human individuals. Overall study findings and caveats: Estimated richness was generally greater in naive than memory subsets. It was observed that roughly 5.1% of naive CD4 clonotypes were shared across several donors. Clonotypes not shared had lower generation probabilities than those common to all four donors.

Positively selected for CCR7, the CD45RO-negative cells used as naive CD8 cells excluded terminally differentiated effector memory CD45RA+ cells. Here immunoSEQ multiplex PCR was the method, and the copy in TCRdb shows in-frame clones only, minus some. This table has about 2.1 million clones, just over 90% appearing once. Of note for this clone: Its target is unknown.

The receptor was derived from a young man in good health. Some clones in this sample may be carry-over from other donors' samples. Sequencing was performed on naive CD8+ T cells from PBMCs.

CDR3 sequence reads: CASSFRPIRSLEQYF. The CDR3 nucleotides read TGTGCCAGCAGTTTTCGGCCTATTCGGTCCCTCGAGCAGTACTTC. This rearrangement joins TRBV27 to TRBJ2-7; the D is unclear. The CDR3 is made up of 15 amino acids. Germline V gene lookup returns CDR1 MNHEY and CDR2 SMNVEV (reference sequence). V lost 3 bases to trimming and J lost 6 bases, with 18 bases between them.